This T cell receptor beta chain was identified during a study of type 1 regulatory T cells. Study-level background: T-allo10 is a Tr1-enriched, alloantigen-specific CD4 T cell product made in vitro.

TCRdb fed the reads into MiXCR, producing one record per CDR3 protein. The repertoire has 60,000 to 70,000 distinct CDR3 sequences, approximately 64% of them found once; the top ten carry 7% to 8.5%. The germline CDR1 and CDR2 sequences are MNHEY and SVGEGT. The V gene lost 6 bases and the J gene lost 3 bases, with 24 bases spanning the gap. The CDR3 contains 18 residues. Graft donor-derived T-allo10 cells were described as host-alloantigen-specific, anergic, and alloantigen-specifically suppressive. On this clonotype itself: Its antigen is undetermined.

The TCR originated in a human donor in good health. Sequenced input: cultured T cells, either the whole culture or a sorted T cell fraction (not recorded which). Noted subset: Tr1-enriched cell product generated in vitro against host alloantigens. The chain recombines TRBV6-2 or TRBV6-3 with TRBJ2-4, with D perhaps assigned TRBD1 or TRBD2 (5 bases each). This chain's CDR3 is CASSRPRGRDDVKNIQYF. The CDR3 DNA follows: TGTGCCAGCAGCCGACCCCGGGGCAGGGATGATGTCAAAAACATTCAGTACTTC.